This T cell receptor beta chain was documented in a study of CD8 T cells in ankylosing spondylitis. Study results and limitations: A motif in TCR beta, a set of seven to nine highly homologous variants, appeared characteristic of ankylosing spondylitis blood. From matched ankylosing spondylitis synovial fluid, disease-linked clones were reportedly recovered at significantly enriched levels.

TCRdb re-derived calls from the 5' RACE reads in MiXCR, one entry per CDR3 protein. Seen here are 250,000 or so distinct CDR3 sequences, over 15% observed once, and the top ten hold more than 25%. This clonotype was seen only a few times. Its antigen is unknown. V lost 0 bases, J lost 4 bases, and 13 bases lay in between. CDR3 size: 16 residues. Germline V gives CDR1 MNHEY, CDR2 SVGAGI. This chain joins TRBV6-5 and TRBJ2-1; D is undetermined. Sequenced: blood, either unsorted or a sorted T cell fraction (not recorded which). The sequence came from a male donor with ankylosing spondylitis or in good health (not recorded which). CDR3 region: CASSYSLLGSYNEQFF. Here the CDR3 DNA reads TGTGCCAGCAGTTACTCCCTCCTAGGTTCTTACAATGAGCAGTTCTTC.